This T cell receptor (beta chain) appears in the sequencing data of a study of blood T cell repertoires in COVID-19. As for the study in general: From the United States, Italy and Spain came samples of acute and convalescent COVID-19.

The CDR3 length is 16 residues. J lost 7 bases, V lost 3 bases, and 12 bases had no gene match. CDR1 and CDR2 from the germline V gene are KGHSH and LQKENI. Source study methods: Using reference gene primer amplification, nucleated cell counts were estimated. The table came from immunoSEQ multiplex PCR; TCRdb's copy has only in-frame clones and leaves some out. V and J calls and clone size are given by that table; D and trimming were obtained from the DNA. The data contain around 380,000 clones, 81% of them singletons. This clone was observed a handful of times. The sequence came from a human donor with acute or convalescent COVID-19. The donor label of this sample is uncertain. The V gene is TRBV18, the J gene TRBJ2-4, with 7 positions matching TRBD1. Sample: peripheral blood. DNA for the CDR3: TGTGCCAGCTCACCGATTCCGGGACAGAGAACGAACATTCAGTACTTC. Translation: CASSPIPGQRTNIQYF.